Shown below are 10 T cell receptor beta chains from a single sample sequenced in a study. MiXCR, applied by TCRdb to the 5' RACE reads, yields one record per CDR3 protein. In the table there are roughly 45,000 distinct CDR3 sequences, about 32% of which are singletons. The specimen was tumor-infiltrating memory CD4+ T cells sorted from the breast tumor. Subset defined: memory CD4+ T cells, CD4+CD45RO+CD25-. Receptors were obtained from a female donor with breast cancer.

The chain combines TRBV4-2 with TRBJ2-3; D may be TRBD2 (6 bases). Trimming removed 0 bases at V and 0 bases at J, with 13 bases between. Per the germline V gene, CDR1 is LGHNA and CDR2 is YNFKEQ. This CDR3 contains 17 residues. The CDR3 DNA is TGTGCCAGCAGCCAAGAGCCTGCGGGAACTAGCACAGATACGCAGTATTTT. Translation gives CASSQEPAGTSTDTQYF.

This clonotype was counted only a few times. The CDR3, as DNA: TGTGCCAGCAGTTACCGGGACGGATCCTACGAGCAGTACTTC. Translated: CASSYRDGSYEQYF. The chain joins TRBV27 to TRBJ2-7; TRBD1 or TRBD2 may be the D gene (5 bases each). V gave up 4 bases and J gave up 1 base, with 11 bases separating them. This CDR3 has 14 amino acids. Germline CDR1 and CDR2: MNHEY and SMNVEV (reference sequence).

This sequence joins TRBV6-6 and TRBJ2-7; a weak D match, TRBD1 (6 bases). Germline V gene lookup returns CDR1 MNHNY and CDR2 SVGAGI (reference sequence). The V end was cut by 7 bases, the J end by 5 bases, with 18 bases between. CDR3 length: 14 amino acids. This CDR3 is CASTSRQAPHEQYF. The CDR3 nucleotides are TGTGCCAGCACTTCGAGACAGGCCCCCCACGAGCAGTACTTC.

This clonotype has a count of ten or more. The chain is built from TRBV3-1 and TRBJ2-1; D not resolved. Germline CDR1 is LGHDT and CDR2 is YNNKEL (reference sequence). The CDR3 is 12 amino acids. The V end was cut by 3 bases, the J end by 6 bases, with 6 bases between. The CDR3 region is CASSQLPNEQFF. CDR3 bases: TGTGCCAGCAGCCAGCTTCCCAATGAGCAGTTCTTC.

V usage is TRBV7-9 and J usage is TRBJ2-3, with TRBD2 matching 12 bases. CDR3 size: 17 residues. Germline V gene sequence: CDR1 SEHNR, CDR2 FQNEAQ (reference sequence). V lost 4 bases to trimming and J lost 6 bases; unmatched junction nucleotides: 11. CDR3 sequence: CASSSRTSGVMSDTQYF. CDR3 bases: TGTGCCAGCAGCTCCCGGACTAGCGGGGTGATGTCCGATACGCAGTATTTT. Looking up the rest from reference TRBV7-9 and TRBJ2-3 gives the full variable domain: DTGVSQNPRHKITKRGQNVTFRCDPISEHNRLYWYRQTLGQGPEFLTYFQNEAQLEKSRLLSDRFSAERPKGSFSTLEIQRTEQGDSAMYLCASSSRTSGVMSDTQYFGPGTRLTVL.

In its sample, this clonotype was seen a few times. The chain couples TRBV20-1 to TRBJ2-1; weak D call: TRBD2 (7 bases). V was pared by 6 bases and J by 2 bases, with 17 bases between. Germline V gene lookup returns CDR1 DFQATT and CDR2 SNEGSKA (reference sequence). The CDR3 length is 15 residues. DNA for the CDR3: TGCAGTGCCAAGCCAGGGGAGGGGGCCTACAATGAGCAGTTCTTC. It specifies CSAKPGEGAYNEQFF.

CDR3 sequence (DNA): TGCGCCAGCAGCTTGGGCGGGGGCATCGCTGAAGCTTTCTTT. It specifies CASSLGGGIAEAFF. The chain employs TRBV5-1 and TRBJ1-1, with D maybe TRBD1 (6 bases). The CDR3 is made up of 14 amino acids. Germline CDR1 SGHRS, CDR2 YFSETQ. Trimming removed 0 bases at V and 6 bases at J, with 12 bases between.

This clonotype was counted between two and nine times. The J gene is TRBJ2-5, the V gene TRBV5-1, with 10 bases fitting TRBD1. There are 14 residues in the CDR3. The ends lost 4 bases at V and 4 bases at J; junction bases unmatched: 4. Germline CDR1 and CDR2: SGHRS and YFSETQ. The CDR3 spells CASSTWTGGETQYF. Here the CDR3 DNA reads TGCGCCAGCAGCACATGGACAGGGGGAGAGACCCAGTACTTC. Full variable domain (rest looked up from reference TRBV5-1 and TRBJ2-5): KAGVTQTPRYLIKTRGQQVTLSCSPISGHRSVSWYQQTPGQGLQFLFEYFSETQRNKGNFPGRFSGRQFSNSRSEMNVSTLELGDSALYLCASSTWTGGETQYFGPGTRLLVL.

This clonotype was seen only a few times. The rearrangement joins TRBV7-9 to TRBJ1-2; D is uncertain. V dropped 4 bases and J dropped 8 bases, with 11 bases sitting between them. The CDR3 is 12 amino acids. Germline-derived CDR1 and CDR2 are SEHNR and FQNEAQ (reference sequence). The CDR3 loop is CASSWVGRGYTF. The CDR3 DNA is TGTGCCAGCAGCTGGGTAGGGAGGGGCTACACCTTC.

This clonotype was seen many times. The chain employs TRBV12-3 or TRBV12-4 and TRBJ2-3; 7 bases are shared with TRBD1. The CDR3 is 14 amino acids. After removal of 5 bases from V and 3 bases from J, the junction contained 5 bases not matched to a gene. The CDR3 region is CASSRTGPTDTQYF. The CDR3 DNA reads TGTGCCAGCAGTCGGACAGGCCCTACAGATACGCAGTATTTT.